The 8 T cell receptor beta chains in this list originate from one sample, sequenced in a study of cytomegalovirus exposure and HLA in healthy donors. Primers included in the PCR were 60 Vbeta and 13 Jbeta primers. Profiled with immunoSEQ multiplex PCR; TCRdb holds only in-frame clones, not every one. The table has around 110,000 clones, about 70% seen once; the top ten hold over 2.5%. The sequenced sample was PBMCs. The receptors were sampled from a female donor in good health and CMV-seronegative.

This clone was seen only a few times. V is TRBV11-2 and J is TRBJ2-3; 8 bases map to TRBD1. After removal of 3 bases from V and 1 base from J, the junction contained 0 bases not matched to a gene. The germline gives CDR1 SGHAT, CDR2 FQNNGV. The length of the CDR3 is 14 residues. The CDR3 sequence is CASSLGQGTDTQYF. CDR3 bases: TGTGCCAGCAGCTTGGGACAGGGCACAGATACGCAGTATTTT.

J is TRBJ1-2 and V is TRBV9; D possibly corresponds to TRBD1 (5 bases). The ends were cut back, 4 bases at V and 5 bases at J, with 15 bases in the middle. This CDR3 contains 14 residues. Per the germline V gene, CDR1 is SGDLS and CDR2 is YYNGEE. This chain's CDR3 is CASSRYYRGYGYTF. The CDR3 DNA follows: TGTGCCAGCAGCCGATATTATCGGGGGTATGGCTACACCTTC.

The rearrangement uses TRBV25-1 and TRBJ2-7; no reliable D call. The CDR3 sequence is 11 residues long. Germline V gene data show CDR1 as MGHDK and CDR2 as SYGVNS. Trimming took 6 bases from V and 3 from J, leaving 6 bases between them. Here the CDR3 DNA reads TGTGCCAGCAGGAACAACTACGAGCAGTACTTC. Amino acid sequence: CASRNNYEQYF.

The gene calls are TRBV27 and TRBJ1-2; tentatively, D is TRBD1 (6 bases). CDR3 size: 15 residues. V lost 7 bases to trimming and J lost 7 bases, with 22 bases between them. Germline V lookup: CDR1 MNHEY, CDR2 SMNVEV (reference sequence). For the CDR3, the DNA is TGTGCCAGCACCCCAATCCCCACAGGGCCTGGTGGCTACACCTTC. Its translation is CASTPIPTGPGGYTF.

This chain joins TRBV6-4 and TRBJ2-7; 7 bases are a match to TRBD1. The CDR3 covers 15 residues. Germline V gene data show CDR1 as MRHNA and CDR2 as SNTAGT. Trimming removed 4 bases from V and 0 bases from J; junction bases left unmatched: 6. The CDR3 nucleotides read TGTGCCAGCAGTGGCCCTACAGGGGCCTCCTACGAGCAGTACTTC. Translated: CASSGPTGASYEQYF.

This clone was seen once. DNA of the CDR3: TGCGCCAGCAGCTGGAACACAGGGGCCTATGGCTACACCTTC. This translates into CASSWNTGAYGYTF. The chain joins TRBV5-1 to TRBJ1-2, with 7 bases aligning to TRBD1. The V and J ends lost 3 bases and 4 bases, in that order; junction bases with no gene match: 6. Germline CDR1 and CDR2: SGHRS and YFSETQ. This CDR3 comprises 14 residues.

The CDR3 DNA sequence: TGTGCCAGCAGCTTAGCTCGTACAGGGTACGAGCAGTACTTC. It encodes CASSLARTGYEQYF. V gene TRBV7-2 combines with J gene TRBJ2-7, with a weak D call TRBD1 (6 bases). The CDR3 length is 14 residues. V lost 0 bases, J lost 4 bases, and 10 bases lay in between. Germline V lookup: CDR1 SGHTA, CDR2 FQGNSA.

The sample holds a few counts of this clone. The rearrangement links TRBV30 to TRBJ2-3; D uncertain. V was shortened by 1 base and J by 5 bases, with 10 bases between the two germline ends. Germline values: CDR1 GTSNPN, CDR2 SVGIG (reference sequence). This CDR3 region has 13 residues. The CDR3 reads CAWSAVRRDTQYF. The CDR3 DNA reads as TGTGCCTGGAGTGCCGTCCGCAGAGATACGCAGTATTTT. Looking up the rest from reference TRBV30 and TRBJ2-3 gives the full variable domain: SQTIHQWPATLVQPVGSPLSLECTVEGTSNPNLYWYRQAAGRGLQLLFYSVGIGQISSEVPQNLSASRPQDRQFILSSKKLLLSDSGFYLCAWSAVRRDTQYFGPGTRLTVL.